The next 20 T cell receptor beta chains were all read from a single sample in a study of control samples from healthy donors and cancer patients. The repertoire was sequenced with immunoSEQ multiplex PCR; TCRdb's copy has only in-frame clones and lacks some. The sample contains 110,000 or so clones, less than 95% of which appear only once. The sequencing sample was made of blood. Every receptor here comes from a human donor in good health. The donor label of this sample is uncertain.

The chain employs TRBV30 and TRBJ2-7; possibly TRBD2 for D (5 bases). Germline V lookup: CDR1 GTSNPN, CDR2 SVGIG (reference sequence). The CDR3 consists of 13 residues. Trimming pared 4 bases from V and 2 bases from J, leaving 12 bases between. CDR3 nucleotide sequence: TGTGCCTGGAACCGGGGAACGCCCTACGAGCAGTACTTC. Its translation: CAWNRGTPYEQYF.

The chain links TRBV28 to TRBJ2-7; perhaps TRBD1 as D (5 bases). The CDR3 consists of 15 residues. The germline CDR1 and CDR2 sequences are MDHEN and SYDVKM. V lost 5 bases and J lost 2, with 16 bases in between. The CDR3 reads CASSQTTVATYEQYF. The DNA for the CDR3 is TGTGCCAGCAGTCAAACGACAGTGGCCACCTACGAGCAGTACTTC.

This chain links TRBV7-2 with TRBJ1-2, with 8 nucleotides matching TRBD1. Germline V gene data show CDR1 as SGHTA and CDR2 as FQGNSA. The CDR3 extends over 15 amino acids. J was trimmed by 5 bases and V by 5 bases; bases with no gene match: 10. CDR3 nucleotide sequence: TGTGCCAGCAGCCCAGCAGGGGGCTTCGGATATGGCTACACCTTC. Its translation: CASSPAGGFGYGYTF.

The table lists this clone with a few counts. The chain uses TRBV7-2 and TRBJ1-6; 8 bases agree with TRBD1. CDR3 length equals 13 residues. CDR1 and CDR2 from the germline V gene are SGHTA and FQGNSA. V was pared by 4 bases and J by 10 bases, with 3 bases of the junction left unmatched. The CDR3 region is CASSSDRGSPLHF. CDR3 bases: TGTGCCAGCAGCTCCGACAGGGGCTCACCCCTCCACTTT.

V gene TRBV20-1 combines with J gene TRBJ2-1; D perhaps matches TRBD2 (5 bases). With 6 bases removed from V and 10 bases from J, the gap between germline ends came to 13 bases. CDR1 is DFQATT and CDR2 is SNEGSKA in the germline V gene (reference sequence). This CDR3 contains 11 residues. CDR3 loop: CSAIALREQFF. The CDR3 coding sequence is TGCAGTGCGATAGCGCTGCGGGAGCAGTTCTTC.

The V call is TRBV9, the J call TRBJ2-3; 7 bases are shared with TRBD2. The CDR3 has 16 amino acids. The V segment lost 0 bases and the J segment 1 base; nucleotides outside the gene matches: 5. Germline values: CDR1 SGDLS, CDR2 YYNGEE. CDR3 in DNA: TGTGCCAGCAGCGTAGCGGGGCTAGCGGGCACAGATACGCAGTATTTT. Its protein product is CASSVAGLAGTDTQYF.

The V and J genes are TRBV5-4 and TRBJ2-6; D possibly corresponds to TRBD1 (6 bases). Looked up from germline, CDR1 is SGHNT and CDR2 is YYREEE (reference sequence). This CDR3 region has 15 residues. The V gene lost 4 bases and the J gene lost 2 bases, with 10 bases spanning the gap. The CDR3 region has the DNA TGTGCCAGCAGCCGCGACAGGACTGGGGCCAACGTCCTGACTTTC. It codes for CASSRDRTGANVLTF.

The chain links TRBV5-1 to TRBJ2-1, with 10 nucleotides matching TRBD1. Losses at the gene ends were 2 bases for V and 8 bases for J; bases not matched to a gene: 4. CDR3 length: 14 amino acids. Germline values: CDR1 SGHRS, CDR2 YFSETQ. Here the CDR3 reads CASSFGTGEYEQFF. The DNA for the CDR3 is TGCGCCAGCAGCTTCGGGACAGGGGAATATGAGCAGTTCTTC.

This clone was seen just once. The rearrangement uses TRBV6-5 and TRBJ1-1, with D maybe TRBD1 (6 bases). V shed 5 bases and J shed 5 bases, with 12 bases lying between them. Germline V gene data show CDR1 as MNHEY and CDR2 as SVGAGI. The CDR3 totals 13 residues. The CDR3 here is CASSPPQGTEAFF. CDR3 DNA: TGTGCCAGCAGTCCGCCACAGGGAACTGAAGCTTTCTTT.

The chain has TRBV27 and TRBJ2-1; TRBD2 agrees at 8 bases. The V and J ends lost 5 bases and 0 bases, in that order; junction bases with no gene match: 0. The CDR3 consists of 14 residues. The V gene's germline CDR1 is MNHEY and CDR2 SMNVEV (reference sequence). The DNA of the CDR3 is TGTGCCAGCAGTACTAGCGGCTCCTACAATGAGCAGTTCTTC. Its protein is CASSTSGSYNEQFF.

This sequence joins TRBV5-1 and TRBJ1-1; weak D call: TRBD1 (6 bases). Germline CDR1 and CDR2: SGHRS and YFSETQ. The CDR3 consists of 14 residues. The germline V and J ends were trimmed by 1 base and 4 bases, with 11 bases remaining between them. The CDR3 region is CASSLSQGTTEAFF. CDR3 nucleotide sequence: TGCGCCAGCAGCTTGTCACAGGGTACCACTGAAGCTTTCTTT.

This clone was observed a few times. V and J are TRBV6-5 and TRBJ1-6; D uncertain. The CDR3 is 15 residues long. V lost 2 bases, J lost 2 bases, and 7 bases lay in between. Germline CDR1 and CDR2: MNHEY and SVGAGI. For the CDR3, the DNA is TGTGCCAGCAGTTACCGACAACCCTATAATTCACCCCTCCACTTT. Encoded protein: CASSYRQPYNSPLHF.

The genes are TRBV12-5 and TRBJ2-2; D may correspond to TRBD1 or TRBD2 (7 bases each). The CDR3 consists of 16 residues. The ends were cut back, 6 bases at V and 1 base at J, with 15 bases in the middle. The germline V gene encodes CDR1 LGHNT and CDR2 FRNRAP. Written as DNA, the CDR3 is TGTGCTAGTGGACTGGGAGGGGGCAGGAACACCGGGGAGCTGTTTTTT. It codes for CASGLGGGRNTGELFF.

This chain uses TRBV28 with TRBJ2-5; D is undetermined. With 3 bases removed from V and 0 bases from J, the gap between germline ends came to 5 bases. Germline loops: CDR1 MDHEN, CDR2 SYDVKM. The CDR3 totals 13 residues. CDR3 nucleotide sequence: TGTGCCAGCAGTTTTCGGGACCAAGAGACCCAGTACTTC. It yields the protein CASSFRDQETQYF.

The CDR3 reads CASSLHTGGAPEAFF. The CDR3 bases are TGTGCCAGCAGCCTCCACACAGGGGGCGCCCCTGAAGCTTTCTTT. V usage is TRBV7-9 and J usage is TRBJ1-1; TRBD1 matches 9 bases. J lost 6 bases, V lost 5 bases, and 10 bases had no gene match. CDR1 is SEHNR, CDR2 FQNEAQ, per germline (reference sequence). The CDR3 is 15 amino acids.

The V and J genes are TRBV20-1 and TRBJ2-1, with D perhaps given as TRBD1 or TRBD2 (6 bases each). This CDR3 has 14 residues. Germline CDR1 DFQATT, CDR2 SNEGSKA (reference sequence). Trimming shortened V by 3 bases and J by 3 bases, and 12 bases separated the two germline ends. In DNA, the CDR3 is TGCAGTGCTAGTCACGGGGGCAGCTACAATGAGCAGTTCTTC. It codes for CSASHGGSYNEQFF.

This chain links TRBV19 with TRBJ1-2; a possible D gene is TRBD1 (5 bases). Trimming shortened V by 4 bases and J by 5 bases, and 17 bases separated the two germline ends. The CDR3 has 15 residues. The germline V gene encodes CDR1 LNHDA and CDR2 SQIVND (reference sequence). In nucleotides, the CDR3 is TGTGCCAGTAGTAGGGTTGACAGCGACGAATATGGCTACACCTTC. Amino acid sequence: CASSRVDSDEYGYTF.

The chain recombines TRBV28 with TRBJ1-6; TRBD1 matches at 7 bases. Germline V gene data show CDR1 as MDHEN and CDR2 as SYDVKM. The trim removed 6 bases at V and 4 bases at J, leaving 6 bases unmatched. The CDR3 totals 15 residues. The CDR3 spells CASSLRDSYNSPLHF. The CDR3 DNA reads TGTGCCAGCAGCCTCCGGGACAGTTATAATTCACCCCTCCACTTT.

This chain uses TRBV24-1 with TRBJ2-2; TRBD1 aligns across 10 bases. CDR3 size: 15 residues. CDR1 and CDR2 from the germline V gene are KGHDR and SFDVKD. Trimming cost V 10 bases and J 3 bases; bases outside gene matches: 7. The CDR3 reads CATAGQGGHTGELFF. The CDR3 DNA is TGTGCCACTGCCGGACAGGGGGGTCACACCGGGGAGCTGTTTTTT.

V usage is TRBV6-2 or TRBV6-3 and J usage is TRBJ2-7; D is perhaps TRBD2 (6 bases). The CDR3 has 14 residues. Germline values: CDR1 MNHEY, CDR2 SVGEGT. With 3 bases removed from V and 3 bases from J, the gap between germline ends came to 12 bases. The CDR3 region is CASSYRGFGYEQYV. The CDR3 coding sequence is TGTGCCAGCAGTTATCGGGGGTTTGGCTACGAGCAGTACGTC.